The clone carrying this TCR beta chain was detected once. The CDR3 has 15 amino acids. Germline V gene lookup returns CDR1 SGHRS and CDR2 YFSETQ. Trimming removed 4 bases from V and 3 bases from J; junction bases left unmatched: 6. The sample belongs to a study of blood T cell repertoires in COVID-19. The method was immunoSEQ multiplex PCR; TCRdb's version includes in-frame clones alone and lacks a portion of them. The top ten clones hold about 2.1% of a sample with about 400,000 clones, nearly 90% of them seen once. Assignment of participants to cohorts was predicated upon participant-reported clinical history.

Sequenced sample: PBMCs or T cells enriched from blood (not recorded which). The chain carries TRBV5-1 and TRBJ2-7; 11 bases fit TRBD2. The origin of this receptor is a middle-aged woman with acute COVID-19. In DNA form, the CDR3 reads TGCGCCAGCAGCGCAACGGGACTAGCGGACTACGAGCAGTACTTC. It is translated as CASSATGLADYEQYF.